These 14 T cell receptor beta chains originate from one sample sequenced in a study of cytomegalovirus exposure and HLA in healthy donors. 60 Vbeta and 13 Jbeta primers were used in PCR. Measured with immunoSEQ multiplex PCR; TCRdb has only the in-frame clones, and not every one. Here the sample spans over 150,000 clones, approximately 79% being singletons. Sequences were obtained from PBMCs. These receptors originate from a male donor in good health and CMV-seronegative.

DNA for the CDR3: TGCGCCAGCAGTGAGGCGGGACAGGGTTCGACAGATACGCAGTATTTT. Protein sequence: CASSEAGQGSTDTQYF. V is TRBV10-1 and J is TRBJ2-3, with TRBD1 matching over 9 bases. Germline V gives CDR1 WNHNN, CDR2 SYGVQD (reference sequence). Unmatched junction bases numbered 6, after V lost 2 bases and J lost 3 bases. The CDR3 runs 16 residues.

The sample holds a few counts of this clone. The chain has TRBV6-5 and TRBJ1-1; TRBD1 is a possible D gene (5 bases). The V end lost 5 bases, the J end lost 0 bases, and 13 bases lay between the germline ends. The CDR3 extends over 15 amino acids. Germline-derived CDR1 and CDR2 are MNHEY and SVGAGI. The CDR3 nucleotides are TGTGCCAGCAGTCCCCCTGCAGGGTTGAACACTGAAGCTTTCTTT. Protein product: CASSPPAGLNTEAFF.

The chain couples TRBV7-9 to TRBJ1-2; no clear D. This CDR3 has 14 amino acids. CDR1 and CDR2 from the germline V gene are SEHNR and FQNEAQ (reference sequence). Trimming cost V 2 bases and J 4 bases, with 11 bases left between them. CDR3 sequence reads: CASSLRTDFYGYTF. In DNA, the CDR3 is TGTGCCAGCAGCTTAAGGACGGACTTCTATGGCTACACCTTC.

The CDR3 nucleotides are TGTGCCAGCAGCTTAGGGTTCACACCTCGCTATGGCTACACCTTC. Residues: CASSLGFTPRYGYTF. The V call is TRBV7-9, the J call TRBJ1-2; no reliable D call. The germline gives CDR1 SEHNR, CDR2 FQNEAQ (reference sequence). V was clipped by 1 base and J by 4 bases, with 13 bases between them. The CDR3 is 15 amino acids.

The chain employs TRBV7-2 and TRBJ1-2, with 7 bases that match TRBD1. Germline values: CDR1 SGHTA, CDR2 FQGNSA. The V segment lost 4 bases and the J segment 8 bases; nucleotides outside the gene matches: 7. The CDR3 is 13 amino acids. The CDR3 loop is CASSSRRGLGYTF. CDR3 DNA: TGTGCCAGCAGCTCAAGAAGGGGGCTCGGCTACACCTTC.

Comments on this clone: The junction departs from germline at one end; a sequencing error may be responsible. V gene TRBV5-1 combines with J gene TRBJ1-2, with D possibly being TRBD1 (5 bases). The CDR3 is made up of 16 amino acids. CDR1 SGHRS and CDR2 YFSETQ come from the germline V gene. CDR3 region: CASSLGTLDGNKGTTF. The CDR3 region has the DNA TGCGCCAGCAGTTTGGGAACCCTCGATGGTAATAAGGGGACTACCTTC. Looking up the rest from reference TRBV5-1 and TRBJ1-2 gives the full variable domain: KAGVTQTPRYLIKTRGQQVTLSCSPISGHRSVSWYQQTPGQGLQFLFEYFSETQRNKGNFPGRFSGRQFSNSRSEMNVSTLELGDSALYLCASSLGTLDGNKGTTFGSGTRLTVV.

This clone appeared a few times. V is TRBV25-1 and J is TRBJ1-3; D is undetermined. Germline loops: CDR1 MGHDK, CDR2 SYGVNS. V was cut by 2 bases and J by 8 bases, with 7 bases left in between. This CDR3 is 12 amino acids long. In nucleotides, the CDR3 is TGTGCCAGCAGTGAAGGCAGGTACACCATATATTTT. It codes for CASSEGRYTIYF.

The CDR3 DNA is TGTGCCTGGGTGGATTGGGGGCGAACCGGGGAGCTGTTTTTT. As protein: CAWVDWGRTGELFF. The V call is TRBV30, the J call TRBJ2-2; D is possibly TRBD1 (6 bases). V lost 5 bases and J 5 bases, leaving 15 bases between the germline ends. CDR3 length: 14 amino acids. The germline CDR1 and CDR2 sequences are GTSNPN and SVGIG (reference sequence).

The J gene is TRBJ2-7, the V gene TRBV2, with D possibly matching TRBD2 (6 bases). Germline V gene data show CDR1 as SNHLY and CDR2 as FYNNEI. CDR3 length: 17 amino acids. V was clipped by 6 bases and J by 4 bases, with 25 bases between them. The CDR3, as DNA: TGTGCCAGCAGCTCGGGACTGAGAGCTACCGGCAAATACGAGCAGTACTTC. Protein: CASSSGLRATGKYEQYF.

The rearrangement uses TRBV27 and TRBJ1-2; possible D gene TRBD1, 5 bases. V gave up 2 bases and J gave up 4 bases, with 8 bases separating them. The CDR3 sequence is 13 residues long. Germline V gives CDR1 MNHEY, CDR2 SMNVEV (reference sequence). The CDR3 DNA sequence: TGTGCCAGCAGTTTACCCGGGGGCTATGGCTACACCTTC. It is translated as CASSLPGGYGYTF.

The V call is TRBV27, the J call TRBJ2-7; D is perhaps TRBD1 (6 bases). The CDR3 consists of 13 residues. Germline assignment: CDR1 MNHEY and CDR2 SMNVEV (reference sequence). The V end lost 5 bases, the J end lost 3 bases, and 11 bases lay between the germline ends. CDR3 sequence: CASSARTDYEQYF. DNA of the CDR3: TGTGCCAGCAGTGCCCGGACAGACTACGAGCAGTACTTC.

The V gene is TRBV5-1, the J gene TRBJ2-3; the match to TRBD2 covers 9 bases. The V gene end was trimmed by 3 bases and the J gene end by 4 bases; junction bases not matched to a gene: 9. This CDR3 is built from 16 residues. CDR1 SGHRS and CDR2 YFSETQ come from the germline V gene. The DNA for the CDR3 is TGCGCCAGCAGCTCCTTGGGGGCGGGGGGGGCAGATACGCAGTATTTT. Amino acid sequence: CASSSLGAGGADTQYF.

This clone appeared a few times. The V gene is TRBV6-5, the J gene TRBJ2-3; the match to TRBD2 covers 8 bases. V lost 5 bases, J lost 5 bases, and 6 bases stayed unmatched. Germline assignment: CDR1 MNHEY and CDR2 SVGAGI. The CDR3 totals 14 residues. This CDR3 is CASSRGGQGDTQYF. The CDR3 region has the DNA TGTGCCAGCAGTCGCGGGGGGCAGGGAGATACGCAGTATTTT.

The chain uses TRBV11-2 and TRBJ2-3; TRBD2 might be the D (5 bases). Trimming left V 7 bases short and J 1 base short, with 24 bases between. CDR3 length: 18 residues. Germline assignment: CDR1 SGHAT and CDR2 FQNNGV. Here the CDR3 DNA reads TGTGCCAGCACCGGAGAGCCTCTAGCATTAATCGGCACAGATACGCAGTATTTT. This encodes CASTGEPLALIGTDTQYF. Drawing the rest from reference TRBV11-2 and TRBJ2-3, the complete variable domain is EAGVAQSPRYKIIEKRQSVAFWCNPISGHATLYWYQQILGQGPKLLIQFQNNGVVDDSQLPKDRFSAERLKGVDSTLKIQPAKLEDSAVYLCASTGEPLALIGTDTQYFGPGTRLTVL.